The clone carrying this TCR beta chain was counted at least ten times. Its antigen is unidentified. The record originates from a study of blood T cells in healthy people across ages. General study points: Unsorted PBMCs ruled out conclusive naive versus antigen-experienced comparison.

For every donor, a draw yielded roughly 10 milliliters of peripheral blood. For the second PCR, which ran for roughly 6 to 12 cycles, a sample-barcoded 5' primer and a J-beta primer mix were used. TCRdb reprocessed the 5' RACE reads with MiXCR, giving one entry per CDR3 protein. The sample consists of more than 650,000 distinct CDR3 sequences, around 24% of them appearing once. The germline gives CDR1 MNHEY, CDR2 SMNVEV (reference sequence). This CDR3 has 13 residues. V lost 6 bases and J 5 bases, leaving 13 bases between the germline ends. The data were also submitted as part of a second study, on T cells of mothers and their children. That report notes: Per 15 ul, 1.5 ug of RNA was used, with all extracted RNA going into cDNA synthesis. There was no detection of any persistent microchimeric T cell clones.

The receptor comes from a boy aged 5-17 years in good health. This sequence joins TRBV27 and TRBJ2-5, with D maybe TRBD1 (6 bases). Sequencing was carried out using blood. This chain's CDR3 is CASRKGVGETQYF. The CDR3 DNA reads TGTGCCAGCAGGAAGGGGGTAGGGGAGACCCAGTACTTC.